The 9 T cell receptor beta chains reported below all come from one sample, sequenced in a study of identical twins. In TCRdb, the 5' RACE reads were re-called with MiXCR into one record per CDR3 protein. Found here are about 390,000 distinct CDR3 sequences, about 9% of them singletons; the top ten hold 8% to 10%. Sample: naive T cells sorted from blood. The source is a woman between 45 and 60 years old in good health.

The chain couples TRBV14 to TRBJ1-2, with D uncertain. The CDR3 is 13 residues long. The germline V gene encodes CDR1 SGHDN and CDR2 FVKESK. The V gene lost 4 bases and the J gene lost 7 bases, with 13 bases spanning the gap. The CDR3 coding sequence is TGTGCCAGCAGCCCCCACCGGGCGGCTGGCTACACCTTC. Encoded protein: CASSPHRAAGYTF.

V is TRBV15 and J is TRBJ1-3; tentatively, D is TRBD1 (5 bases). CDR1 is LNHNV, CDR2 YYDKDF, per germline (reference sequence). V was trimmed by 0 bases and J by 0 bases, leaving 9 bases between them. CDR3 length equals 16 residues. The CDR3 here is CATSRDRDGSGNTIYF. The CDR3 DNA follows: TGTGCCACCAGCAGAGACCGGGACGGCTCTGGAAACACCATATATTTT.

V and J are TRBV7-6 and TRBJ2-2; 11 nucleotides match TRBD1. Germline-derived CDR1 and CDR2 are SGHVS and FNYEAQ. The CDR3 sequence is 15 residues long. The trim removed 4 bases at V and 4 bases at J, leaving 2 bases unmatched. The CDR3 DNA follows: TGTGCCAGCAGCTCGGACAGGGGGCCCACCGGGGAGCTGTTTTTT. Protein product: CASSSDRGPTGELFF.

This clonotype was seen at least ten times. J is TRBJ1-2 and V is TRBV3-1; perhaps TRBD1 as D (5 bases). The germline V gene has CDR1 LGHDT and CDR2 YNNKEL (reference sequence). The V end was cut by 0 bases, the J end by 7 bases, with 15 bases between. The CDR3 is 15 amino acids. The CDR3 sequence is CASSQDTLGRGGYTF. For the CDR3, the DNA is TGTGCCAGCAGCCAAGATACCTTGGGGCGCGGTGGCTACACCTTC.

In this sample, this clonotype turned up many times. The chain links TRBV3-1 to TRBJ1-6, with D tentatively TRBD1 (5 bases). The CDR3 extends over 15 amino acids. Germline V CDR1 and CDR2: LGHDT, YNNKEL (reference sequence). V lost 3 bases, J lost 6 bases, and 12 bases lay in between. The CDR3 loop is CASSHRDGRNSPLHF. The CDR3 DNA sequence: TGTGCCAGCAGCCATCGGGACGGACGTAATTCACCCCTCCACTTT.

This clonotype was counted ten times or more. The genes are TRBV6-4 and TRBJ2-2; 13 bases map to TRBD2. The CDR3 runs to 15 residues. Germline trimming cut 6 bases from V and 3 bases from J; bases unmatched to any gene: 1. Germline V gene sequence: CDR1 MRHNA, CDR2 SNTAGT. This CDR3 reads CASRGLAGDTGELFF. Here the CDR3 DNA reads TGTGCCAGCAGAGGACTAGCGGGAGACACCGGGGAGCTGTTTTTT.

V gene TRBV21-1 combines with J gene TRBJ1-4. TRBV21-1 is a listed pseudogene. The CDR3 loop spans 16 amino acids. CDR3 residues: CASRYKEGREGEKLFF. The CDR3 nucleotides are TGTGCCAGCAGATACAAGGAAGGGAGGGAGGGTGAAAAACTGTTTTTT.

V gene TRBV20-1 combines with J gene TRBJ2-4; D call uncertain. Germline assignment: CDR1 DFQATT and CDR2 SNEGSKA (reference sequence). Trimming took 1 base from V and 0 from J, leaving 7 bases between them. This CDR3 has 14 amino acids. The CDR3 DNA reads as TGCAGTGCTAGAGGGGATGTAGCCAAAAACATTCAGTACTTC. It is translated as CSARGDVAKNIQYF.

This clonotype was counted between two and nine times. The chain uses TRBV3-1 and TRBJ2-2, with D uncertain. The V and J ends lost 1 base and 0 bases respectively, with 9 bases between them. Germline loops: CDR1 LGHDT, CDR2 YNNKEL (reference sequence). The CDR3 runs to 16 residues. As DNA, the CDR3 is TGTGCCAGCAGCCAAGTCTACAGCGCGAACACCGGGGAGCTGTTTTTT. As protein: CASSQVYSANTGELFF. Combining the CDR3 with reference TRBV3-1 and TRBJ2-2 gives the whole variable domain DTAVSQTPKYLVTQMGNDKSIKCEQNLGHDTMYWYKQDSKKFLKIMFSYNNKELIINETVPNRFSPKSPDKAHLNLHINSLELGDSAVYFCASSQVYSANTGELFFGEGSRLTVL.